This T cell receptor beta chain was retrieved from a study of blood T cell repertoires in COVID-19. Clones were read by immunoSEQ multiplex PCR, and TCRdb kept only the in-frame ones, dropping some. In the table there are 500,000 or so clones, roughly 87% of which are singletons. Input material: PBMCs or T cells enriched from blood (not recorded which). This TCR came from a young woman who had recovered from COVID-19.

Here the CDR3 DNA reads TGTGCCAGCAGTCGGGACAGGTCAACTACCTGGGAGGTTGACGAGCAGTACTTC. This sequence encodes CASSRDRSTTWEVDEQYF. The chain recombines TRBV27 with TRBJ2-7, with 8 bases that match TRBD1. This CDR3 is 18 amino acids long. Germline CDR1 MNHEY, CDR2 SMNVEV (reference sequence). The V and J ends lost 5 bases and 5 bases, in that order; junction bases with no gene match: 20.